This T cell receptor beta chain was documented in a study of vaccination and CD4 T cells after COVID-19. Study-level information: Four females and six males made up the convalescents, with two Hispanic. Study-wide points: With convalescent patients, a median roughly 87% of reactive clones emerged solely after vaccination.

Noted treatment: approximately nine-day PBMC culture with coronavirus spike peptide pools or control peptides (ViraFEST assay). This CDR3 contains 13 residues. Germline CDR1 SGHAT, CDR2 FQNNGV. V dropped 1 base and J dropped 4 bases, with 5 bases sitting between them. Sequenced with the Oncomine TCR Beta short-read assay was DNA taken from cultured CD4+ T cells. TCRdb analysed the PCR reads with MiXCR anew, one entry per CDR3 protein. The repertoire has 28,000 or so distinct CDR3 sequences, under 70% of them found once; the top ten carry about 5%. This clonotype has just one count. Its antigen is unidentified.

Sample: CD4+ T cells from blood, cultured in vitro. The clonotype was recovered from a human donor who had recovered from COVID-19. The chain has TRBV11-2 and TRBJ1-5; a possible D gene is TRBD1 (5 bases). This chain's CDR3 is CASSLGQNQPQHF. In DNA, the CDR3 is TGTGCCAGCAGCTTAGGACAGAATCAGCCCCAGCATTTT.